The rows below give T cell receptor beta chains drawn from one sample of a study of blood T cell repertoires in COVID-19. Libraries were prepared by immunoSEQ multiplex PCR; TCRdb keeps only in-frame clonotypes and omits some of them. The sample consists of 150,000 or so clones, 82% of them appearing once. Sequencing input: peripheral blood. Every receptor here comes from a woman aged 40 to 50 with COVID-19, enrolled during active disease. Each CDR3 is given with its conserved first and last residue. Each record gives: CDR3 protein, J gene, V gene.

CDR3: CATALAGGHEQFF; J: TRBJ2-1; V: TRBV24-1
CDR3: CASSIRQNTEAFF; J: TRBJ1-1; V: TRBV19
CDR3: CASSLPPGMSSPLHF; J: TRBJ1-6; V: TRBV11-2
CDR3: CASSLKVSSSGRFPNTGELFF; J: TRBJ2-2; V: TRBV7-3
CDR3: CASSFGRAAYEQYF; J: TRBJ2-7; V: TRBV19
CDR3: CASHSGGWLSEAFF; J: TRBJ1-1; V: TRBV5-4
CDR3: CASSLRDRVGQPQHF; J: TRBJ1-5; V: TRBV4-1
CDR3: CASSQDLRATEAFF; J: TRBJ1-1; V: TRBV3-1/TRBV3-2
CDR3: CASSPPLTVGALEAFF; J: TRBJ1-1; V: TRBV9
CDR3: CASRASGSSSEFF; J: TRBJ2-1; V: TRBV27
CDR3: CASSLGGSGYEQYF; J: TRBJ2-7; V: TRBV28
CDR3: CASTDFAITGDYGYTF; J: TRBJ1-2; V: TRBV11-2
CDR3: CASSPSALTRSEQYF; J: TRBJ2-7; V: TRBV4-1
CDR3: CAWSGQGATQYF; J: TRBJ2-5; V: TRBV30
CDR3: CSTQGLSGYHNEQFF; J: TRBJ2-1; V: TRBV29-1
CDR3: CASSGGPIKGFYEQYF; J: TRBJ2-7; V: TRBV28
CDR3: CATWTRTGQTEAFF; J: TRBJ1-1; V: TRBV28
CDR3: CASSQDRGYYGYTF; J: TRBJ1-2; V: TRBV4-1
CDR3: CSAGEDTEAFF; J: TRBJ1-1; V: TRBV20-1
CDR3: CAVHLRASGDYEQYF; J: TRBJ2-7; V: TRBV28
CDR3: CASSQLAGVADTQYF; J: TRBJ2-3; V: TRBV7-3
CDR3: CASSLDFAGANEQYF; J: TRBJ2-7; V: TRBV5-1
CDR3: CAWSVRAGLGETQYF; J: TRBJ2-5; V: TRBV30
CDR3: CASSGDRDRSYEQYF; J: TRBJ2-7; V: TRBV28
CDR3: CASSIGDRVGTDTQYF; J: TRBJ2-3; V: TRBV19
CDR3: CASRQAVQETQYF; J: TRBJ2-5; V: TRBV6-6
CDR3: CASSQNTGTGGHEQYF; J: TRBJ2-7; V: TRBV2
CDR3: CASSLGIRGAEQFF; J: TRBJ2-1; V: TRBV11-1